These 26 T cell receptor beta chains originate from one sample sequenced in a study of T-cell memory formation after mild COVID-19. Using its own MiXCR run on the 5' RACE reads, TCRdb lists one record per CDR3 protein. In the table there are fewer than 400,000 distinct CDR3 sequences, roughly 15% of which are singletons. Material: PBMCs or a T cell subset sorted from them (not recorded which). These TCRs come from a man younger than 30 who had mild COVID-19 (a few samples of this study predate the infection). Cell type and time point are not known.

The V and J genes are TRBV20-1 and TRBJ2-5, with TRBD2 matching over 8 bases. V trimming: 6 bases; J trimming: 1 base; junction bases outside the gene matches: 7. The CDR3 contains 14 residues. Germline loops: CDR1 DFQATT, CDR2 SNEGSKA (reference sequence). DNA for the CDR3: TGCAGTGCGAGCCCAGCGGGGGCCCAAGAGACCCAGTACTTC. Protein product: CSASPAGAQETQYF.

The chain has TRBV4-2 and TRBJ2-5; 7 bases map to TRBD2. V shed 1 base, J shed 1 base, and the junction held 18 bases outside the gene matches. The CDR3 loop spans 20 amino acids. Germline CDR1 is LGHNA and CDR2 is YNFKEQ. The CDR3 coding sequence is TGTGCCAGCAGCCAAGGGATTGGACGGGGGGTCGGAACACTCCAAGAGACCCAGTACTTC. Amino acids: CASSQGIGRGVGTLQETQYF.

As for this clonotype: The junction and the germline gene differ at one end; a read error may be behind it. The chain employs TRBV12-3 or TRBV12-4 and TRBJ1-5, with 11 positions matching TRBD1. This CDR3 spans 17 amino acids. CDR3 DNA: TGTGCCAGCAGTTCCGGGACAGGGGGGATAGGGAATCAGACCCAGCATTTT. It translates to CASSSGTGGIGNQTQHF.

The chain joins TRBV30 to TRBJ2-7; 8 bases map to TRBD1. Germline V gives CDR1 GTSNPN, CDR2 SVGIG (reference sequence). The CDR3 extends over 11 amino acids. Here the CDR3 reads CAVDRGHEQYF. CDR3 bases: TGTGCGGTCGACAGGGGCCACGAGCAGTACTTC.

This clonotype has at least ten counts. The chain has TRBV6-2 or TRBV6-3 and TRBJ2-3; the match to TRBD1 covers 7 bases. Per germline, CDR1 MNHEY and CDR2 SVGEGT. CDR3 size: 15 residues. V was clipped by 2 bases and J by 3 bases; unmatched bases: 5. CDR3: CASSYGDRDTDTQYF. The CDR3 bases are TGTGCCAGCAGTTACGGAGACAGGGATACAGATACGCAGTATTTT.

This clonotype has just a few counts. V usage is TRBV6-5 and J usage is TRBJ2-1; D may be TRBD1 or TRBD2 (5 bases each). V lost 0 bases and J 2 bases, leaving 8 bases between the germline ends. Germline assignment: CDR1 MNHEY and CDR2 SVGAGI. The CDR3 has 15 amino acids. The CDR3, as DNA: TGTGCCAGCAGTTACTCGATGGGACCCTACAATGAGCAGTTCTTC. Translation: CASSYSMGPYNEQFF.

The chain combines TRBV5-1 with TRBJ2-2; a possible D gene is TRBD1 (5 bases). The CDR3 contains 15 residues. Germline V gene lookup returns CDR1 SGHRS and CDR2 YFSETQ. Trimming cost V 1 base and J 6 bases, with 13 bases left between them. CDR3 loop: CASSLSQGLAGELFF. The DNA of the CDR3 is TGCGCCAGCAGCTTGAGCCAGGGATTGGCCGGGGAGCTGTTTTTT.

This chain links TRBV30 with TRBJ1-1; D is ambiguous. Between the trimmed V and J ends, which lost 0 bases and 3 bases, there was a span of 2 bases. Germline assignment: CDR1 GTSNPN and CDR2 SVGIG (reference sequence). The CDR3 is 11 amino acids. The CDR3 nucleotides are TGTGCCTGGAGTGTGTACACTGAAGCTTTCTTT. Translating it yields CAWSVYTEAFF.

The rearrangement joins TRBV3-1 to TRBJ1-1; D is possibly TRBD1 (5 bases). This CDR3 region has 14 residues. V was shortened by 1 base and J by 4 bases, with 10 bases between the two germline ends. Germline CDR1 reads LGHDT; CDR2 reads YNNKEL (reference sequence). In DNA, the CDR3 is TGTGCCAGCAGCCAAGGGGGGATAAGCACTGAAGCTTTCTTT. It translates to CASSQGGISTEAFF.

V gene TRBV7-2 combines with J gene TRBJ1-2, with D perhaps TRBD1 (5 bases). Germline CDR1 and CDR2: SGHTA and FQGNSA. The CDR3 is 14 amino acids. V gave up 3 bases and J gave up 6 bases, with 14 bases separating them. The CDR3 is CASSFPGAGDGYTF. The CDR3 DNA reads as TGTGCCAGCAGCTTCCCTGGGGCGGGGGATGGCTACACCTTC.

The J gene is TRBJ2-5, the V gene TRBV12-3 or TRBV12-4, with D possibly matching TRBD2 (5 bases). V shed 1 base and J shed 4 bases, with 16 bases lying between them. The CDR3 totals 16 residues. The CDR3 is CASSLGEGLEAETQYF. The CDR3 coding sequence is TGTGCCAGCAGTTTAGGTGAAGGATTGGAGGCAGAGACCCAGTACTTC.

This clonotype was detected a few times. In nucleotides, the CDR3 is TGCGCCAGCAGCTTGGCGGTAGGCCGTACGACCCAGTACTTC. As protein: CASSLAVGRTTQYF. The chain joins TRBV5-1 to TRBJ2-5, with D unresolved. Deletions cut 0 bases from V and 7 bases from J, with 13 bases between. This CDR3 has 14 amino acids. CDR1 is SGHRS and CDR2 is YFSETQ in the germline V gene.

The rearrangement uses TRBV7-2 and TRBJ2-5; the D gene is possibly TRBD1 (6 bases). V gave up 2 bases and J gave up 5 bases, with 18 bases separating them. Germline CDR1 reads SGHTA; CDR2 reads FQGNSA. The CDR3 runs 16 residues. The CDR3 DNA sequence: TGTGCCAGCAGCTTATCCGGCGTACAGGGCAGGGAGACCCAGTACTTC. It encodes CASSLSGVQGRETQYF.

This clonotype turned up a few times. The chain combines TRBV10-3 with TRBJ1-2, with 9 bases matching TRBD1. J lost 4 bases, V lost 1 base, and 4 bases had no gene match. Germline CDR1 reads ENHRY; CDR2 reads SYGVKD. The CDR3 consists of 15 residues. This chain's CDR3 is CAISEWDRESYGYTF. The CDR3 nucleotides are TGTGCCATCAGTGAGTGGGACAGGGAATCCTATGGCTACACCTTC.

The chain employs TRBV9 and TRBJ2-5; 7 bases are shared with TRBD2. V lost 0 bases, J lost 5 bases, and 10 bases stayed unmatched. The CDR3 is made up of 16 amino acids. The V gene's germline CDR1 is SGDLS and CDR2 YYNGEE. The CDR3 loop reads CASSVGSGPGGETQYF. CDR3 nucleotide sequence: TGTGCCAGCAGCGTAGGAAGTGGGCCCGGGGGGGAGACCCAGTACTTC.

This clonotype has just a few counts. The rearrangement joins TRBV3-1 to TRBJ2-4, with no clear D. CDR3 size: 15 residues. V lost 0 bases and J 6 bases, leaving 12 bases between the germline ends. CDR1 LGHDT and CDR2 YNNKEL come from the germline V gene (reference sequence). The CDR3 region is CASSQDFSGANIQYF. In nucleotides, the CDR3 is TGTGCCAGCAGCCAAGATTTTTCCGGTGCAAACATTCAGTACTTC.

V is TRBV2 and J is TRBJ2-5, with unresolved D. This CDR3 has 14 amino acids. V gave up 8 bases and J gave up 1 base, with 14 bases separating them. Germline assignment: CDR1 SNHLY and CDR2 FYNNEI. CDR3 in amino acids: CASGLTQVQETQYF. Here the CDR3 DNA reads TGTGCCAGCGGCCTGACGCAAGTCCAAGAGACCCAGTACTTC.

The chain combines TRBV6-6 with TRBJ2-7; tentatively, D is TRBD1 or TRBD2 (5 bases each). This CDR3 is built from 14 residues. Germline V gene lookup returns CDR1 MNHNY and CDR2 SVGAGI (reference sequence). V was shortened by 7 bases and J by 0 bases, with 13 bases between the two germline ends. CDR3 DNA sequence: TGTGCCAGCACCGGGACGGTAAGCTCCTACGAGCAGTACGTC. Its protein is CASTGTVSSYEQYV.

This clonotype was counted only a few times. This sequence joins TRBV5-4 and TRBJ2-3; a weak D match, TRBD1 (6 bases). Germline CDR1 reads SGHNT; CDR2 reads YYREEE (reference sequence). V lost 0 bases, J lost 3 bases, and 17 bases lay in between. The CDR3 runs 17 residues. CDR3 residues: CASSLDLDRTGTDTQYF. CDR3 nucleotide sequence: TGTGCCAGCAGCTTGGACCTCGACAGGACGGGTACAGATACGCAGTATTTT.

This clonotype was seen more than once but under ten times. The J gene is TRBJ2-7, the V gene TRBV20-1, with 7 bases matching TRBD1. The CDR3 is made up of 16 amino acids. Losses at the gene ends were 0 bases for V and 1 base for J; bases not matched to a gene: 9. Germline CDR1 reads DFQATT; CDR2 reads SNEGSKA (reference sequence). The CDR3 loop is CSARDLRTGYSYEQYF. The CDR3 DNA reads TGCAGTGCTAGAGATTTAAGGACAGGATATTCCTACGAGCAGTACTTC.

This rearrangement joins TRBV4-2 to TRBJ1-1, with no clear D. The CDR3 totals 15 residues. Germline V gives CDR1 LGHNA, CDR2 YNFKEQ. The V and J ends lost 4 bases and 1 base respectively, with 13 bases between them. The CDR3 nucleotides read TGTGCCAGCAGCCCAGAGGAGGGTAGGAACACTGAAGCTTTCTTT. Its translation: CASSPEEGRNTEAFF.

This sequence joins TRBV19 and TRBJ1-5, with 8 bases that match TRBD1. The CDR3 has 16 residues. The trim removed 3 bases at V and 2 bases at J, leaving 6 bases unmatched. Germline V gives CDR1 LNHDA, CDR2 SQIVND (reference sequence). The CDR3 DNA reads TGTGCCAGTAGTATCGAGACAGGGGTAGGCAATCAGCCCCAGCATTTT. It codes for CASSIETGVGNQPQHF. Complete variable domain (other parts from reference TRBV19 and TRBJ1-5): DGGITQSPKYLFRKEGQNVTLSCEQNLNHDAMYWYRQDPGQGLRLIYYSQIVNDFQKGDIAEGYSVSREKKESFPLTVTSAQKNPTAFYLCASSIETGVGNQPQHFGDGTRLSIL.

This clonotype came up many times. V and J are TRBV4-3 and TRBJ2-7, with D unresolved. The germline V gene encodes CDR1 LGHNA and CDR2 YSLEER. V lost 5 bases and J lost 3, with 11 bases in between. This CDR3 comprises 13 residues. CDR3 residues: CASSYGANYEQYF. CDR3 bases: TGCGCCAGCAGCTACGGAGCCAACTACGAGCAGTACTTC.

The table lists this clonotype with a few counts. This chain uses TRBV19 with TRBJ2-2, with TRBD1 matching 7 bases. CDR3 length: 16 amino acids. Germline loops: CDR1 LNHDA, CDR2 SQIVND (reference sequence). J lost 4 bases, V lost 2 bases, and 7 bases had no gene match. DNA for the CDR3: TGTGCCAGTAGTATAACGAGGGGGCTGGGCACCGGGGAGCTGTTTTTT. It is translated as CASSITRGLGTGELFF.

This rearrangement joins TRBV6-5 to TRBJ2-1; possibly TRBD1 or TRBD2 for D (5 bases each). The CDR3 is 13 amino acids. Germline V gene sequence: CDR1 MNHEY, CDR2 SVGAGI. V gave up 7 bases and J gave up 6 bases, with 13 bases separating them. DNA of the CDR3: TGTGCCAGCAACCGGGGACCAACCAATGAGCAGTTCTTC. Its protein is CASNRGPTNEQFF.

The chain joins TRBV18 to TRBJ1-6; a weak D match, TRBD1 (5 bases). The CDR3 is made up of 15 amino acids. V was cut by 4 bases and J by 5 bases, with 12 bases left in between. Germline loops: CDR1 KGHSH, CDR2 LQKENI. CDR3 residues: CASSRGRSNNSPLHF. The CDR3 coding sequence is TGTGCCAGCTCACGGGGCAGGAGTAATAATTCACCCCTCCACTTT.